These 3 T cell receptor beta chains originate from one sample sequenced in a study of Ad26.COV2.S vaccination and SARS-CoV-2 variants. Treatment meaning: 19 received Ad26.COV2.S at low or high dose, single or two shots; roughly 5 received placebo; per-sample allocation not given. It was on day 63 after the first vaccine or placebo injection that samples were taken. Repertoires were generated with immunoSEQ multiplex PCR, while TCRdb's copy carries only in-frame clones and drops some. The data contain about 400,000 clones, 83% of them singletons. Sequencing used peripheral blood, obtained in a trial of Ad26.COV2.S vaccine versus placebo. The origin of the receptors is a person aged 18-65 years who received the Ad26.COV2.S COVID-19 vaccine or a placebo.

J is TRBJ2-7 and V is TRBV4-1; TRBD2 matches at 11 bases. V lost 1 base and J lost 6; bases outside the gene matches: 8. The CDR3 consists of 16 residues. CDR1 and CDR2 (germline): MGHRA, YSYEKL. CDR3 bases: TGCGCCAGCAGCCAAGTTAAACTAGCGGGAGCTTCCGAGCAGTACTTC. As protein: CASSQVKLAGASEQYF.

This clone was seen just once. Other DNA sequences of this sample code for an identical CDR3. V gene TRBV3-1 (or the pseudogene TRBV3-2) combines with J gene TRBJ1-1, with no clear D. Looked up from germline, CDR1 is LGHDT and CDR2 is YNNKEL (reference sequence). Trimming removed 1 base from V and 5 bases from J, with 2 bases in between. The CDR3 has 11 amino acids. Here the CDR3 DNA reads TGTGCCAGCAGCCAAGGTACTGAAGCTTTCTTT. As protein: CASSQGTEAFF.

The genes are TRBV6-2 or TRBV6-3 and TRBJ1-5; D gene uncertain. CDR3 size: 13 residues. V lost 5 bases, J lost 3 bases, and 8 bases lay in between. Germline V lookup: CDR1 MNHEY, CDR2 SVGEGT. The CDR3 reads CASSRSFNQPQHF. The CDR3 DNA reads TGTGCCAGCAGTAGGAGTTTCAATCAGCCCCAGCATTTT.